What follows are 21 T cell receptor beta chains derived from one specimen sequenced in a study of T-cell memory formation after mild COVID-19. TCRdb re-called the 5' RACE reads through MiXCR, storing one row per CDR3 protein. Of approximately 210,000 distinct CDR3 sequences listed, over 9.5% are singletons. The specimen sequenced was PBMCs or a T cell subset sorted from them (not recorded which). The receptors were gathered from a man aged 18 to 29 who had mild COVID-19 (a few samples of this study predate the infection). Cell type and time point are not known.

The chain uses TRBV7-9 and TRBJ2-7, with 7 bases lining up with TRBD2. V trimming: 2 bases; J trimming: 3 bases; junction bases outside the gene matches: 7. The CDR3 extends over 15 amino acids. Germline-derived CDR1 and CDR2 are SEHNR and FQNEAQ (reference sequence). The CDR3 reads CASSLLAGVRYEQYF. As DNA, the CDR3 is TGTGCCAGCAGCTTACTCGCGGGGGTGCGCTACGAGCAGTACTTC.

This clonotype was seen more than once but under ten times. CDR3 loop: CASSSQLAGAPDTQYF. CDR3 DNA sequence: TGTGCCAGCAGCTCCCAACTAGCGGGGGCCCCAGATACGCAGTATTTT. The chain is built from TRBV7-3 and TRBJ2-3; TRBD2 aligns across 11 bases. This CDR3 region has 16 residues. Per the germline V gene, CDR1 is SGHTA and CDR2 is FQGTGA. The ends lost 4 bases at V and 4 bases at J; junction bases unmatched: 7. The full variable domain, rest sourced from reference TRBV7-3 and TRBJ2-3, is GAGVSQTPSNKVTEKGKYVELRCDPISGHTALYWYRQSLGQGPEFLIYFQGTGAADDSGLPNDRFFAVRPEGSVSTLKIQRTERGDSAVYLCASSSQLAGAPDTQYFGPGTRLTVL.

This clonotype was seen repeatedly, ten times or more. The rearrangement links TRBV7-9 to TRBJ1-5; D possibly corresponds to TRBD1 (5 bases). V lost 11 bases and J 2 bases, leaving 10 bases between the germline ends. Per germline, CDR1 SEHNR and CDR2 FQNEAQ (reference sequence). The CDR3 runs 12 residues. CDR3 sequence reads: CAAGGGNQPQHF. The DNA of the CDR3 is TGTGCCGCCGGGGGGGGCAATCAGCCCCAGCATTTT. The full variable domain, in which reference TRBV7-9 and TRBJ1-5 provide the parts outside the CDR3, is DTGVSQNPRHKITKRGQNVTFRCDPISEHNRLYWYRQTLGQGPEFLTYFQNEAQLEKSRLLSDRFSAERPKGSFSTLEIQRTEQGDSAMYLCAAGGGNQPQHFGDGTRLSIL.

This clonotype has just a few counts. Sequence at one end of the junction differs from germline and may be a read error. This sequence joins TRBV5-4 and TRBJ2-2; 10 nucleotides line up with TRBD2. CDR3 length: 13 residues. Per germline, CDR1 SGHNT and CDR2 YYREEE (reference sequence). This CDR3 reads CANSLAGGGELFF. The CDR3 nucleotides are TGTGCCAACAGCTTAGCGGGGGGCGGGGAGCTGTTTTTT.

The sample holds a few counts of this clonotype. DNA of the CDR3: TGTGCCAGCAGTCCCCTGCGGGGCACGAGGCAAGAGACCCAGTACTTC. Residues: CASSPLRGTRQETQYF. This sequence joins TRBV6-2 or TRBV6-3 and TRBJ2-5, with a weak D call TRBD2 (6 bases). The CDR3 contains 16 residues. Trimming stripped 5 bases from V and 2 bases from J, with 18 bases between. From germline, CDR1 is MNHEY and CDR2 SVGEGT.

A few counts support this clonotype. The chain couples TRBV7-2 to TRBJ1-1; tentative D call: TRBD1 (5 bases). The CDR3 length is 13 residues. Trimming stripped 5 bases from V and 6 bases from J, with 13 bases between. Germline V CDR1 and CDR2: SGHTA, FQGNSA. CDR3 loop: CASSTRGSAEAFF. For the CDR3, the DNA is TGTGCCAGCAGCACTAGGGGTTCCGCTGAAGCTTTCTTT.

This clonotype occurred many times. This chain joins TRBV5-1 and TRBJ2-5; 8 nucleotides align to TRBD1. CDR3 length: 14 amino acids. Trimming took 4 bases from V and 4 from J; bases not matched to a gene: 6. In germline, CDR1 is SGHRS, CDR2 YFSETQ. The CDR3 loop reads CASSVQGEGETQYF. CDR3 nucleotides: TGCGCCAGCAGCGTACAGGGGGAAGGAGAGACCCAGTACTTC.

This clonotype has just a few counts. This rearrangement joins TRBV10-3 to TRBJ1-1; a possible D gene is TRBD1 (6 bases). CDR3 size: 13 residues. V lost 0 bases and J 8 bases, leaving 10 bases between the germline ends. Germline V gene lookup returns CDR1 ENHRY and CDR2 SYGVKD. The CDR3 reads CAISESGGKEAFF. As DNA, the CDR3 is TGTGCCATCAGTGAGTCAGGGGGGAAAGAAGCTTTCTTT.

CDR3 in amino acids: CASSRGVNYNEQFF. CDR3 in DNA: TGTGCCAGCAGCCGGGGGGTAAACTACAATGAGCAGTTCTTC. The V call is TRBV4-2, the J call TRBJ2-1; D may be TRBD2 (6 bases). Germline loops: CDR1 LGHNA, CDR2 YNFKEQ. CDR3 length equals 14 residues. V shed 4 bases and J shed 3 bases, with 10 bases lying between them.

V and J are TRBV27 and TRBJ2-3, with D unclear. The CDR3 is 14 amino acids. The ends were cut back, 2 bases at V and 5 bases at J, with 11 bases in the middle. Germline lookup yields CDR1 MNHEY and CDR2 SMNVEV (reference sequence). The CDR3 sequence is CASSLAQPRDTQYF. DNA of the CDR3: TGTGCCAGCAGTTTAGCACAGCCGAGAGATACGCAGTATTTT.

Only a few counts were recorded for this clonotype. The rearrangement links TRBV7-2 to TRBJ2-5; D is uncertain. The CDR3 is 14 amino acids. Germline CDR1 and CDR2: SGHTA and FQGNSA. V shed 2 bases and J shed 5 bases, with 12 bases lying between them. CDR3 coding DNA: TGTGCCAGCAGCTTACGCATGTTGATGGAGACCCAGTACTTC. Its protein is CASSLRMLMETQYF.

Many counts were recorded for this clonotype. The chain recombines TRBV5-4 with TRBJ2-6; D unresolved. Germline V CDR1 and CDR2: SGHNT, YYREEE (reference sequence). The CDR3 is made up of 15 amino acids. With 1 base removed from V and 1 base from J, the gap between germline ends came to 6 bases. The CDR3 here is CASSLPGSGANVLTF. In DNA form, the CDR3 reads TGTGCCAGCAGCTTGCCAGGTTCTGGGGCCAACGTCCTGACTTTC. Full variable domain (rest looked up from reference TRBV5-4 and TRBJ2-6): ETGVTQSPTHLIKTRGQQVTLRCSSQSGHNTVSWYQQALGQGPQFIFQYYREEENGRGNFPPRFSGLQFPNYSSELNVNALELDDSALYLCASSLPGSGANVLTFGAGSRLTVL.

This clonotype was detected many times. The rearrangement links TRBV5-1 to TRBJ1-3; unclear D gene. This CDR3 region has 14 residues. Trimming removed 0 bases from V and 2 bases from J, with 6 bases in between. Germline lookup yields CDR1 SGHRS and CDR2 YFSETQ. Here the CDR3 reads CASSLGVAGNTIYF. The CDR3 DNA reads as TGCGCCAGCAGCTTGGGGGTTGCTGGAAACACCATATATTTT.

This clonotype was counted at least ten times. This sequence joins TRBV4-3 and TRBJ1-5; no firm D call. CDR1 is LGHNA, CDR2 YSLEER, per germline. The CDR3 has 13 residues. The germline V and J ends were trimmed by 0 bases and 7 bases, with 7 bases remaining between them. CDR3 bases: TGCGCCAGCAGCCAAGATGAGGGACAGCCCCAGCATTTT. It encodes CASSQDEGQPQHF.

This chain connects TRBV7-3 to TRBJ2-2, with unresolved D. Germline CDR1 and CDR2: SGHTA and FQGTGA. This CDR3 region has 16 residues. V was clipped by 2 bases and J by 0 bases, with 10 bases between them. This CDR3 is CASSLRATANTGELFF. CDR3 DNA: TGTGCCAGCAGCTTACGGGCTACCGCGAACACCGGGGAGCTGTTTTTT.

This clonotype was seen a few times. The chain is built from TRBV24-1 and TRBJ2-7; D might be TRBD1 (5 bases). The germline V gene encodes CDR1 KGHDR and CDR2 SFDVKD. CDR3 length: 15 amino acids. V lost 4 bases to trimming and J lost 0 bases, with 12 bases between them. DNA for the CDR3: TGTGCCACCAGTGACCGACAGATGACCTCCTACGAGCAGTACGTC. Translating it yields CATSDRQMTSYEQYV.

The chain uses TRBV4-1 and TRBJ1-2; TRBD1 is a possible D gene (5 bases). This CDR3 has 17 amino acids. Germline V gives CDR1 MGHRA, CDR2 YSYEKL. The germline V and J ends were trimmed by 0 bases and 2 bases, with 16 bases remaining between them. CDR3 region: CASSQEPGRGRNYGYTF. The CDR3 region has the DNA TGCGCCAGCAGCCAAGAGCCCGGGCGGGGGAGGAACTATGGCTACACCTTC.

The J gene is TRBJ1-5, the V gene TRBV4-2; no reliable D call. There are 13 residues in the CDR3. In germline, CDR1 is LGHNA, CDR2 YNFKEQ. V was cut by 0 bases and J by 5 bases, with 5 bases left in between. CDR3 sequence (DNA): TGTGCCAGCAGCCAAGATTCCGATCAGCCCCAGCATTTT. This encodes CASSQDSDQPQHF.

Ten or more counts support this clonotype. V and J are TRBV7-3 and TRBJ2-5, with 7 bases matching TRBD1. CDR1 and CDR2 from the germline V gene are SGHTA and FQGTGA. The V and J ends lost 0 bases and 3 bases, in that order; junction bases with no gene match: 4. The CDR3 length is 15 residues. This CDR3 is CASSLTGDRKETQYF. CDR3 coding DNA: TGTGCCAGCAGCTTAACTGGGGACAGAAAAGAGACCCAGTACTTC.

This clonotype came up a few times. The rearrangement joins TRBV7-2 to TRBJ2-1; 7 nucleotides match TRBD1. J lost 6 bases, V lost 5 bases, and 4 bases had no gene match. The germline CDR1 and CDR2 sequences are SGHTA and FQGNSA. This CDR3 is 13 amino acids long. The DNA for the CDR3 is TGTGCCAGCAGCCGACAGGGATTCAATGAGCAGTTCTTC. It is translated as CASSRQGFNEQFF.

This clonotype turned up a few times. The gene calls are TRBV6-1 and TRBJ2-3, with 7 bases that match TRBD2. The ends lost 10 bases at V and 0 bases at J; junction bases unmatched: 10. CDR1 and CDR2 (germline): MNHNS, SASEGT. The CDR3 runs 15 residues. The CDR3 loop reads CATGGGRSSTDTQYF. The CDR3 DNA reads TGTGCCACGGGAGGCGGGAGATCTAGCACAGATACGCAGTATTTT.